This entry concerns a single T cell receptor beta chain. The data stem from a study of blood T cell repertoires in COVID-19. Profiling relied on immunoSEQ multiplex PCR, and the TCRdb table lists in-frame clones only, not all of them. The sample yields tens of thousands of clones, 78% seen once. The source of this sequence is a man between 65 and 85 years old with COVID-19, enrolled during active disease. Material: peripheral blood.

In DNA form, the CDR3 reads TGTGCCAGCAGTGGGACAGATGCATCTGAAGCTTTCTTT. Protein sequence: CASSGTDASEAFF. This chain joins TRBV12-3 or TRBV12-4 and TRBJ1-1; 7 bases match TRBD1. The trim removed 5 bases at V and 6 bases at J, leaving 6 bases unmatched. The CDR3 contains 13 residues.